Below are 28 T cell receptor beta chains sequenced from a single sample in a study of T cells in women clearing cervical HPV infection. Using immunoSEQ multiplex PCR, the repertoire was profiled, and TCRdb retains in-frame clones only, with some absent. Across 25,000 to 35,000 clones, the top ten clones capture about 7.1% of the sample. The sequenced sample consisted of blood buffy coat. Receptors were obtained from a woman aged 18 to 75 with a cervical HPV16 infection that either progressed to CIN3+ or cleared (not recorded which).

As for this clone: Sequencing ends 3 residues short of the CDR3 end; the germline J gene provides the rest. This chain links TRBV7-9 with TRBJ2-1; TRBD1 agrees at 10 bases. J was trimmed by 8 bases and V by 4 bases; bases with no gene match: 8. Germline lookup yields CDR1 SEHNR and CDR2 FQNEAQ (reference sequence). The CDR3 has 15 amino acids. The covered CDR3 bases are TGTGCCAGCAGCTCCTCCGGGACAGGGGTACATGAG. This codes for CASSSSGTGVHE. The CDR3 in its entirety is CASSSSGTGVHEQFF.

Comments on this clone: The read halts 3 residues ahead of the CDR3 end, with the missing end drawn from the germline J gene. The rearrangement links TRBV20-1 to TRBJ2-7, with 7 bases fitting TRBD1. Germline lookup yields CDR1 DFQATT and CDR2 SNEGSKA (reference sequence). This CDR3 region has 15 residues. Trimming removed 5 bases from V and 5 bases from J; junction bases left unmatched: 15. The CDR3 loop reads CSAGPFGRGIHEQYF. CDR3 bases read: TGCAGTGCTGGGCCCTTCGGCAGGGGGATCCACGAG.

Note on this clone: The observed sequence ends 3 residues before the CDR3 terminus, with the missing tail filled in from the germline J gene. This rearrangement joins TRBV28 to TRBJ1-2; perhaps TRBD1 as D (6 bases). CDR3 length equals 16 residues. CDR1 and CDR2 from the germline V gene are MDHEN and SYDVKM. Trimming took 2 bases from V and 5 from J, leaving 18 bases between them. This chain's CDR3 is CASSLAREQGAYGYTF. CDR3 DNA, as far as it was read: TGTGCCAGCAGTTTAGCAAGGGAACAGGGTGCATATGGC.

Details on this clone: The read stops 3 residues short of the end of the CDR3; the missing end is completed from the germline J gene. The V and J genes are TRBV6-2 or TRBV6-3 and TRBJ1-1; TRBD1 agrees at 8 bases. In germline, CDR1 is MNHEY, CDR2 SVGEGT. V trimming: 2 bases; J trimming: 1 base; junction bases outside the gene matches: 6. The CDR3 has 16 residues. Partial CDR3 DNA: TGTGCCAGCAGTTACGGCCCAGGGACAGGGAACACTGAA. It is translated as CASSYGPGTGNTE. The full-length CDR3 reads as CASSYGPGTGNTEAFF.

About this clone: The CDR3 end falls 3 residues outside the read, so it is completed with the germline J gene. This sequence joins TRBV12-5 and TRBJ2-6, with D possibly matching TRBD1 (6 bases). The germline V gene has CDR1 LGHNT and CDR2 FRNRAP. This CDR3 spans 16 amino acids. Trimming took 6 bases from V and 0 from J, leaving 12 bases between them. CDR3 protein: CASGPRTDSGANVLTF. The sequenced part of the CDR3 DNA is TGTGCTAGTGGCCCTCGGACAGACTCTGGGGCCAACGTC.

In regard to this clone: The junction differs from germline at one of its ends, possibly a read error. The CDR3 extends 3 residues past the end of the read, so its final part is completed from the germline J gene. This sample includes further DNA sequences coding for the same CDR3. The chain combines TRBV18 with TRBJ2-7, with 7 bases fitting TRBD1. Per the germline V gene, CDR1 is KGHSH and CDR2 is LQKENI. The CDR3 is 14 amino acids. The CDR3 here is CASSPQGTAYEQYF. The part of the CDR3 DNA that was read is TGTGCCAGCTCCCCACAAGGGACAGCCTACGAG.

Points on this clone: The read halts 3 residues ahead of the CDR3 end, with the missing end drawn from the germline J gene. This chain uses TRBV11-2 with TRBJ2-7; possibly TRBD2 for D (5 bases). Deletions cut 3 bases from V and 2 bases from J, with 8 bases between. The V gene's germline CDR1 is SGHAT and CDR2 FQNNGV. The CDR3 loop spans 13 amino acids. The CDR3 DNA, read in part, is TGTGCCAGCAGCTTTAGCGATACCTACGAG. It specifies CASSFSDTYE. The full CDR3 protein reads CASSFSDTYEQYF.

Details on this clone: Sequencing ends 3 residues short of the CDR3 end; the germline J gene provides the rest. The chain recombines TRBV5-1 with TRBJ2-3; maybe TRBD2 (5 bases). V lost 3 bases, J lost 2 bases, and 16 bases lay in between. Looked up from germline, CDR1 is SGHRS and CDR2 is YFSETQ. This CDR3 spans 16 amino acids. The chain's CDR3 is CASSSRGAHFTDTQYF. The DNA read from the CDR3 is TGCGCCAGCAGCTCCCGGGGAGCGCACTTCACAGATACG.

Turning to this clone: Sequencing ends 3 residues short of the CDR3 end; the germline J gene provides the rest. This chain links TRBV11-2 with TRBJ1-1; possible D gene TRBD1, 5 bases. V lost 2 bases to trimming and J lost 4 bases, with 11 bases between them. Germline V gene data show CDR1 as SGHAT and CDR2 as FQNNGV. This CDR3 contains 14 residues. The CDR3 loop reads CASSLSDGGTEAFF. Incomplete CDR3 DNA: TGTGCCAGCAGCTTAAGCGACGGGGGCACTGAA.

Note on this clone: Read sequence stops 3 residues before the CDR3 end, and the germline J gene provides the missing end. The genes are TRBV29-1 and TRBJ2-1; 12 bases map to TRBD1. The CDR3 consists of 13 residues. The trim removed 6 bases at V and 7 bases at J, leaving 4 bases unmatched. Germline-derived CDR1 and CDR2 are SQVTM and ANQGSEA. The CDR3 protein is CSVRDRGLNEQFF. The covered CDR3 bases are TGCAGCGTCCGGGACAGGGGGCTAAATGAG.

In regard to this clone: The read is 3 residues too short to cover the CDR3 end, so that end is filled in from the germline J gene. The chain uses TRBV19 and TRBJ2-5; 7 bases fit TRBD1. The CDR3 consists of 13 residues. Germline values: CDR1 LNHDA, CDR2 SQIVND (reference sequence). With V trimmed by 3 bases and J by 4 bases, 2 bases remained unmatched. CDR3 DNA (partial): TGTGCCAGTAGTATCCGACAGGGAGAGACC. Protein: CASSIRQGET. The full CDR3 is CASSIRQGETQYF.

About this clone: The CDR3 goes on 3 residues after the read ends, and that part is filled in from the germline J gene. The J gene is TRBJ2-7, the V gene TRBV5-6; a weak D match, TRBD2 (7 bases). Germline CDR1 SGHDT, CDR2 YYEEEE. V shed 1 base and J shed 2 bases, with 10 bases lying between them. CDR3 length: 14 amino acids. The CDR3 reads CASSLPGGPYEQYF. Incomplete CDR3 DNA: TGTGCCAGCAGCTTGCCGGGGGGCCCCTACGAG.

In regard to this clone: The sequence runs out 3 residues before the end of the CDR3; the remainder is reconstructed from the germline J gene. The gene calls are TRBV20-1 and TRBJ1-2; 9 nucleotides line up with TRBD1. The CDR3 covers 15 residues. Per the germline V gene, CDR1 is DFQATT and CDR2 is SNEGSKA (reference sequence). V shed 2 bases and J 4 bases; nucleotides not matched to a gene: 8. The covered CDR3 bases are TGCAGTGCTAGATACAGGGGGCTTTTTGGCTATGGC. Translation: CSARYRGLFGYG. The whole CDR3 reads CSARYRGLFGYGYTF.

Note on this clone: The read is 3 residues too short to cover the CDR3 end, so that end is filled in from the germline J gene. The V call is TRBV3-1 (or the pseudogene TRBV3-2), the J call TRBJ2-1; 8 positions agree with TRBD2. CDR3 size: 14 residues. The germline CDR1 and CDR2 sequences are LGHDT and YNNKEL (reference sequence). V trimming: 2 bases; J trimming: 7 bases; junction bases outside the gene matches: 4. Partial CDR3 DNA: TGTGCCAGCAGCCAACAAGCGGGGGATAATGAG. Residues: CASSQQAGDNE. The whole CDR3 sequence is CASSQQAGDNEQFF.

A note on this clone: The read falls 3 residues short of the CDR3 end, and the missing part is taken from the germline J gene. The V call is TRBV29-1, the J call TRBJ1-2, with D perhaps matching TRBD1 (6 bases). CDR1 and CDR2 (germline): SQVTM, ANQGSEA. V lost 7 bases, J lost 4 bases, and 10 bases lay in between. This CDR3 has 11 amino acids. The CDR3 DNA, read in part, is TGCAGCGCCAGCAGGGGCTATGGC. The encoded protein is CSASRGYG. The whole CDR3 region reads CSASRGYGYTF. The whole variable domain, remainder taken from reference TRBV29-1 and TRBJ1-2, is SAVISQKPSRDICQRGTSLTIQCQVDSQVTMMFWYRQQPGQSLTLIATANQGSEATYESGFVIDKFPISRPNLTFSTLTVSNMSPEDSSIYLCSASRGYGYTFGSGTRLTVV.

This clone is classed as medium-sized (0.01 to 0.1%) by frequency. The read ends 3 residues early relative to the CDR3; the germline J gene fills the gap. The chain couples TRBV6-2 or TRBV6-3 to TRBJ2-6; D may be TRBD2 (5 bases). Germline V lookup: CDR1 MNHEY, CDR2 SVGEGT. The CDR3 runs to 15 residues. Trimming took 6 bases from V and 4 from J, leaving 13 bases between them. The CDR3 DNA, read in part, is TGTGCCAGCAGCGGGGTGCCGGGCGGGGCCAACGTC. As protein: CASSGVPGGANV. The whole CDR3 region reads CASSGVPGGANVLTF.

The covered CDR3 bases are TGTGCCTCGGACAGGGCTTTGGCTGGAAACACC. This gives the protein CASDRALAGNT. The whole CDR3 protein is CASDRALAGNTIYF. This chain connects TRBV30 to TRBJ1-3; 8 positions match TRBD1. The read falls 3 residues short of the CDR3 end, and the missing part is taken from the germline J gene. The CDR3 loop spans 14 amino acids. Germline V gene sequence: CDR1 GTSNPN, CDR2 SVGIG (reference sequence). Unmatched junction bases numbered 7, after V lost 7 bases and J lost 2 bases.

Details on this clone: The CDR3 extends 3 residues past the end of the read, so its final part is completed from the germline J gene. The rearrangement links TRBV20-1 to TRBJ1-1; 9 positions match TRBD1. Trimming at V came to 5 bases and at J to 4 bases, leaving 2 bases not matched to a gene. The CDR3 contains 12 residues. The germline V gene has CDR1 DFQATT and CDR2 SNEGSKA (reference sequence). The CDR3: CSAPTGGTEAFF. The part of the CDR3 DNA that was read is TGCAGTGCTCCGACAGGGGGCACTGAA.

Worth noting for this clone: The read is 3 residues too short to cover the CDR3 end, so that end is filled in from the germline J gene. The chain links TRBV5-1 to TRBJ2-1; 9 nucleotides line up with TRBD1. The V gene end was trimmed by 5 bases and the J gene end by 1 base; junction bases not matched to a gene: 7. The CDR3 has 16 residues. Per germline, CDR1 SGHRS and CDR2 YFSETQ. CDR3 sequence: CASRPNGTGSYNEQFF. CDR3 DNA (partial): TGCGCCAGCAGGCCGAACGGGACAGGGTCCTACAATGAG.

The sequenced CDR3 bases are TGTGCCAGTAGTAGGATGGGCAGGGTAGACAATGAG. It codes for CASSRMGRVDNE. The complete CDR3 sequence is CASSRMGRVDNEQFF. The V gene is TRBV19, the J gene TRBJ2-1, with D possibly being TRBD1 (5 bases). The observed sequence ends 3 residues before the CDR3 terminus, with the missing tail filled in from the germline J gene. The germline V gene has CDR1 LNHDA and CDR2 SQIVND (reference sequence). With 4 bases removed from V and 5 bases from J, the gap between germline ends came to 15 bases. The CDR3 contains 15 residues.

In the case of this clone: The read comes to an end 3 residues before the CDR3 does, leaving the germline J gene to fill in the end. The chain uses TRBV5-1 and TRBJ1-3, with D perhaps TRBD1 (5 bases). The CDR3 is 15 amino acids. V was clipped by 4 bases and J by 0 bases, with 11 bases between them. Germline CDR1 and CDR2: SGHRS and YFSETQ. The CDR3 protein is CASSPGGGSGNTIYF. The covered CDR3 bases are TGCGCCAGCAGCCCGGGCGGGGGCTCTGGAAACACC. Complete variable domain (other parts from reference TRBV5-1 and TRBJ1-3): KAGVTQTPRYLIKTRGQQVTLSCSPISGHRSVSWYQQTPGQGLQFLFEYFSETQRNKGNFPGRFSGRQFSNSRSEMNVSTLELGDSALYLCASSPGGGSGNTIYFGEGSWLTVV.

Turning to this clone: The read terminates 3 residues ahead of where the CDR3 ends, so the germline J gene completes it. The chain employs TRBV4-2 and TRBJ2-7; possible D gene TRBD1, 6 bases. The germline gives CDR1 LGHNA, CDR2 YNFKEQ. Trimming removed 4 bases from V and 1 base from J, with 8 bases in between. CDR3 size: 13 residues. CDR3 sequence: CASSRDTSYEQYF. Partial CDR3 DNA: TGTGCCAGCAGCCGGGACACATCCTACGAG.

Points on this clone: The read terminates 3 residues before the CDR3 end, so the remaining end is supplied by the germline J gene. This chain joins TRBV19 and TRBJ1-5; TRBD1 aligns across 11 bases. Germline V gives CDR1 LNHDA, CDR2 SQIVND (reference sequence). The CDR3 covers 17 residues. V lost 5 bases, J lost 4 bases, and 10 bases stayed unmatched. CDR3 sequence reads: CASSWGGQGAHNQPQHF. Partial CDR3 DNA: TGTGCCAGTAGTTGGGGCGGACAGGGGGCACATAATCAGCCC.

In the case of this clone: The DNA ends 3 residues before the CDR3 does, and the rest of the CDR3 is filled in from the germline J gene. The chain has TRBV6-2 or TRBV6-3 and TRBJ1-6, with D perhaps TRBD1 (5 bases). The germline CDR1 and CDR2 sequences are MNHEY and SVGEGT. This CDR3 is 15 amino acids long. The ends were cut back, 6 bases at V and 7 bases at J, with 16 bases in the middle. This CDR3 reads CASRSTGNPNSPLHF. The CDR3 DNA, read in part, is TGTGCCAGCAGAAGTACAGGCAACCCAAATTCACCC.

The CDR3 protein is CASTRGEQYF. The DNA read from the CDR3 is TGTGCCAGCACTAGGGGCGAG. The V call is TRBV2, the J call TRBJ2-7; D possibly corresponds to TRBD1 (5 bases). The read comes to an end 3 residues before the CDR3 does, leaving the germline J gene to fill in the end. The CDR3 totals 10 residues. V was pared by 7 bases and J by 6 bases, with 7 bases between. Per the germline V gene, CDR1 is SNHLY and CDR2 is FYNNEI.

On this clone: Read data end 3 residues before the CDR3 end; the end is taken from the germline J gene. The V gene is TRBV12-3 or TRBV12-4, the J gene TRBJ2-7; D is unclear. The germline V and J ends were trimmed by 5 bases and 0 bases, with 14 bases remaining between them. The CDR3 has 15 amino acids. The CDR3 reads CASSLAAIRSYEQYF. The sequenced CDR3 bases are TGTGCCAGCAGTCTTGCGGCTATCCGCTCCTACGAG.

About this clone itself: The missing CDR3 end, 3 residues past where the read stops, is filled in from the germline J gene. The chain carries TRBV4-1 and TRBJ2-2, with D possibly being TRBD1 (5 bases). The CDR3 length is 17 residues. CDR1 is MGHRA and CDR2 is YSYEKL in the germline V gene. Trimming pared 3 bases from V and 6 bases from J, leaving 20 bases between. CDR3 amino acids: CASSQALLGPGAGELFF. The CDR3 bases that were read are TGCGCCAGCAGCCAGGCACTCCTGGGGCCTGGGGCCGGGGAG.

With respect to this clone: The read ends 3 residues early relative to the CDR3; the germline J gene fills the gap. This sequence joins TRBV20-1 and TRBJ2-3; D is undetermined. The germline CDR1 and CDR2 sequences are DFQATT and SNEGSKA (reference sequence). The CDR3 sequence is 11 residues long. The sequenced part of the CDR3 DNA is TGCAGTGCTAGTGTTCAAGGGTCG. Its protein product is CSASVQGS. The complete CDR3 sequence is CSASVQGSQYF.